Listed below are T cell receptor beta chains from one sample, sequenced in a study of T cell responses to AZD1222 COVID-19 vaccine. The data were produced by immunoSEQ multiplex PCR, yet TCRdb's version contains in-frame clones alone and is incomplete. In the table there are about 120,000 clones, around nine tenths of which are singletons. Sequences were derived from peripheral blood, sampled 28 days after the second AZD1222 dose. The source is an adult who received the AZD1222 COVID-19 vaccine. Both conserved end residues are part of each CDR3. The order of the fields is V gene, D gene, J gene, CDR3 protein. The D gene is left open where the match is weak.

>TRBV7-9|TRBD1|TRBJ1-6
CASSLDPLDRDNSPLHF
>TRBV28|.|TRBJ2-2
CATPSAGNGELFF
>TRBV19|.|TRBJ1-5
CASIKTNSNQPQHF
>TRBV6-4|TRBD2|TRBJ2-3
CASSKLAGEEDTQYF
>TRBV5-1|.|TRBJ1-3
CASSSAGVIGNTIYF
>TRBV19|TRBD1|TRBJ2-7
CASSTGTGGREQYF
>TRBV18|TRBD1|TRBJ2-2
CASSLRDRPTGELFF
>TRBV7-2|TRBD1|TRBJ2-7
CASSLEWDRGYEQYF
>TRBV15|TRBD1|TRBJ1-2
CATSKGQLANYGYTF
>TRBV23-1|.|TRBJ2-4
CASSQSFGLHIAKNIQYF
>TRBV6-5|.|TRBJ2-4
CASSDRAKNIQYF
>TRBV13|TRBD2|TRBJ2-7
CASSLVGTSRHEQYF
>TRBV29-1|TRBD1|TRBJ1-5
CSVGQGYGQPQHF
>TRBV5-1|.|TRBJ1-2
CASSLQGTRPHGYTF
>TRBV7-6|TRBD1|TRBJ1-1
CASSTDRGLNTEAFF